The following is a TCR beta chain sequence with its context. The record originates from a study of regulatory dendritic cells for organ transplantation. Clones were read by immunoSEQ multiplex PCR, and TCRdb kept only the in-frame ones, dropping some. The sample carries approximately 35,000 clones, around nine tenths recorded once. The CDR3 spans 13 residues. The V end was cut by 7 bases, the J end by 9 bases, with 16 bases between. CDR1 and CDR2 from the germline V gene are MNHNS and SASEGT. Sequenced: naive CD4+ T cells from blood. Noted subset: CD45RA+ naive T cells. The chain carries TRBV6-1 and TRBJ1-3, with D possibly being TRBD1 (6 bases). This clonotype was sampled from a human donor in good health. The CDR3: CASTRGPGSTIYF. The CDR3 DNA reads TGTGCCAGCACCAGGGGCCCTGGGAGCACCATATATTTT.